This T cell receptor beta chain was sequenced during a study of identical twins. Trimming pared 7 bases from V and 7 bases from J, leaving 23 bases between. The CDR3 runs 15 residues. Germline CDR1 reads DFQATT; CDR2 reads SNEGSKA (reference sequence). Every one of the donors was a healthy Caucasian. Study-wide findings and caveats: Potential partial confounding of zero-insertion analyses by invariant MAIT and iNKT cells was noted. When twins shared out-of-frame alpha sequences, those sequences had excess low generation probability.

This clonotype was seen ten or more times. As yet, its antigen is unknown. Each CDR3 protein gets one entry after TCRdb re-called the 5' RACE reads with MiXCR. The sample holds roughly 250,000 distinct CDR3 sequences, about 14% seen once. Sequencing was carried out using memory (CD45RO+) T cells sorted from blood. The chain links TRBV20-1 to TRBJ2-1; D possibly corresponds to TRBD1 (6 bases). This TCR was sampled from a woman younger than 30 in good health. CDR3 coding DNA: TGCAGTGGAGTGAGTAGGGGGACGTTTCCAAATGAGCAGTTCTTC. Its protein is CSGVSRGTFPNEQFF.